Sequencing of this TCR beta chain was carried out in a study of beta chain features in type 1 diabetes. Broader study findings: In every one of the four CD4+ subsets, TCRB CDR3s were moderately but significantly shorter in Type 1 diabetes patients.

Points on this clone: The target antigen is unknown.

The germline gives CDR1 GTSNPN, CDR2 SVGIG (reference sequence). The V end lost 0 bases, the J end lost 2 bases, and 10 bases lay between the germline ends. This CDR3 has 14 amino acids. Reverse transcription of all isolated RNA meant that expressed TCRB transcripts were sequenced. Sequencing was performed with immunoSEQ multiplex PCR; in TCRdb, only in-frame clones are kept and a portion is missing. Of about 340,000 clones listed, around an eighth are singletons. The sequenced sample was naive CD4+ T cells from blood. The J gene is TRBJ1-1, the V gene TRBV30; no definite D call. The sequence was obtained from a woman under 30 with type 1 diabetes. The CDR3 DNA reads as TGTGCCTGGAGTGTAAGCTACTTTAACACTGAAGCTTTCTTT. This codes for CAWSVSYFNTEAFF.